The source of this T cell receptor beta chain is a study of blood T cell repertoires in COVID-19. Participant reports of clinical history set cohort assignment. Assay: immunoSEQ multiplex PCR; the TCRdb copy retains only in-frame clones and omits some. This table holds almost 400,000 clones, 85% to 90% found once. CDR3 size: 13 residues. Germline V gene lookup returns CDR1 MNHEY and CDR2 SVGAGI. V was clipped by 8 bases and J by 4 bases, with 14 bases between them. The sequenced sample consisted of PBMCs or T cells enriched from blood (not recorded which). The gene calls are TRBV6-5 and TRBJ1-1, with no clear D. This TCR was recovered from a woman younger than 45 who had recovered from COVID-19. This CDR3 reads CASRETGVTEAFF. The CDR3 nucleotides read TGTGCCAGCCGGGAAACGGGAGTCACTGAAGCTTTCTTT.